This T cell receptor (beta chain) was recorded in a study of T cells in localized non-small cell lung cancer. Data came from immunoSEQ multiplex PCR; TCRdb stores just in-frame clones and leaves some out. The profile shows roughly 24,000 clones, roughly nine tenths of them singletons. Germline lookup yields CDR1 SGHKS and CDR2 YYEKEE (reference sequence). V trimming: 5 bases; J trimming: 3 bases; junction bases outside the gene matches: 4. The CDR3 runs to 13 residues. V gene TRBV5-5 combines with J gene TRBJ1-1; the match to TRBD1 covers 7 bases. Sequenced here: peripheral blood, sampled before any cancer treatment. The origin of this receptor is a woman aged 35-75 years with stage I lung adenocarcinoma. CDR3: CASSFDRDTEAFF. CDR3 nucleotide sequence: TGTGCCAGCAGTTTTGACAGGGACACTGAAGCTTTCTTT. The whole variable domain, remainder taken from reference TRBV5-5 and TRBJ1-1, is DAGVTQSPTHLIKTRGQQVTLRCSPISGHKSVSWYQQVLGQGPQFIFQYYEKEERGRGNFPDRFSARQFPNYSSELNVNALLLGDSALYLCASSFDRDTEAFFGQGTRLTVV.